Below, one TCR beta chain is given with its context. This record belongs to a study of T cell changes during pregnancy in multiple sclerosis. After removal of 4 bases from V and 0 bases from J, the junction contained 5 bases not matched to a gene. The CDR3 sequence is 15 residues long. Germline lookup yields CDR1 MGHDK and CDR2 SYGVNS. TCRdb's table, derived via immunoSEQ multiplex PCR, lists solely in-frame clones and lacks some. The data hold 30,000 to 40,000 clones, with roughly 87% observed a single time. Sequenced here: CD4+ T cells from peripheral blood mononuclear cells, sampled after pregnancy. The receptor comes from a female donor in good health, enrolled as a control in a pregnancy study. J is TRBJ1-1 and V is TRBV25-1, with TRBD1 matching 7 bases. CDR3 bases: TGTGCCAGCAGTGGGTGGGACAGCATGAACACTGAAGCTTTCTTT. The encoded protein is CASSGWDSMNTEAFF.